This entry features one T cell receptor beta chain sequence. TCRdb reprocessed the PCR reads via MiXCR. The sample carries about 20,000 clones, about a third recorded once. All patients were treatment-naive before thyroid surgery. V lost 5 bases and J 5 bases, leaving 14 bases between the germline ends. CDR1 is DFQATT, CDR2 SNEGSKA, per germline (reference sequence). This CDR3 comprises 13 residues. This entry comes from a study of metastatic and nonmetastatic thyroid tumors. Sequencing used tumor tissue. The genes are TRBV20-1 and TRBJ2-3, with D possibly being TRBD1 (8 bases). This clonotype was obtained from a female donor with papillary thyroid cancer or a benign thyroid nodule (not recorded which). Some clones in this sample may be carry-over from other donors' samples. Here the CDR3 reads CSAEAGTGDTQYF. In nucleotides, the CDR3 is TGCAGTGCTGAAGCGGGGACAGGAGATACGCAGTATTTT.